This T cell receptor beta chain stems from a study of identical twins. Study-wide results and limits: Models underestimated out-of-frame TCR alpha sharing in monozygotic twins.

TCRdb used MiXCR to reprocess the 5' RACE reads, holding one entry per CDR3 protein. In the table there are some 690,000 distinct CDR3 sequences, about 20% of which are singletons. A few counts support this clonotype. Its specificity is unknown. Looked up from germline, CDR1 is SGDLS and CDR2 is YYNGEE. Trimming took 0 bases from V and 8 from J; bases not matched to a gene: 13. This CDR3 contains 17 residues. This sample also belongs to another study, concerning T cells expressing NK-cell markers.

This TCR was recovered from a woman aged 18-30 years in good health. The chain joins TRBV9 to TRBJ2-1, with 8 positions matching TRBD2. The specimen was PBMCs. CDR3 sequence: CASSVVGLGAGVDEQFF. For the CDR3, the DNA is TGTGCCAGCAGCGTAGTTGGGTTAGGAGCGGGAGTGGATGAGCAGTTCTTC.